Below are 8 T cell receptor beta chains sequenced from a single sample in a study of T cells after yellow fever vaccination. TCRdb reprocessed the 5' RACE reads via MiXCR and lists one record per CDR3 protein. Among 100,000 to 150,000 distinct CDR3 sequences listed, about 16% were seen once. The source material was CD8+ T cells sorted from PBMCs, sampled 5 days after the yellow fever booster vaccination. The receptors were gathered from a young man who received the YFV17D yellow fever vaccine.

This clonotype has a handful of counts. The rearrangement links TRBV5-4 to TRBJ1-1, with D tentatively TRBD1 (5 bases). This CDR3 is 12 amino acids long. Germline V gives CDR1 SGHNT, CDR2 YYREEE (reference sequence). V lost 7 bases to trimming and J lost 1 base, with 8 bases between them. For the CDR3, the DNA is TGTGCCAGCGATGACAGGAACACTGAAGCTTTCTTT. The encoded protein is CASDDRNTEAFF. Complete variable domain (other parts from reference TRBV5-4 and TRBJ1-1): ETGVTQSPTHLIKTRGQQVTLRCSSQSGHNTVSWYQQALGQGPQFIFQYYREEENGRGNFPPRFSGLQFPNYSSELNVNALELDDSALYLCASDDRNTEAFFGQGTRLTVV.

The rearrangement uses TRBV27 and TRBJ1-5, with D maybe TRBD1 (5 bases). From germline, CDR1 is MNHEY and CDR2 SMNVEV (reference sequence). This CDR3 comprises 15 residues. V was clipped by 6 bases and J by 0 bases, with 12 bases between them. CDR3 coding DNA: TGTGCCAGCAGACCACTCGGGGGTAGCAATCAGCCCCAGCATTTT. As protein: CASRPLGGSNQPQHF.

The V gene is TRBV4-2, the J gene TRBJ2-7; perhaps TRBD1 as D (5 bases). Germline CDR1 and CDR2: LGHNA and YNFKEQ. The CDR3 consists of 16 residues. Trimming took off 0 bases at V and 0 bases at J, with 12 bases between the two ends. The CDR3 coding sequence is TGTGCCAGCAGCCAAGATGGGGCCATCCCCTCCTACGAGCAGTACTTC. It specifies CASSQDGAIPSYEQYF.

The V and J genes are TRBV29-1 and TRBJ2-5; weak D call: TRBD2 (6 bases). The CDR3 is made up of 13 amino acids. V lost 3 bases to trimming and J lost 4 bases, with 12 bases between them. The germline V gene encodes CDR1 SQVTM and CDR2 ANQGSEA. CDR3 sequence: CSVELTGGETQYF. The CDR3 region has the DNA TGCAGCGTTGAGCTGACCGGGGGAGAGACCCAGTACTTC.

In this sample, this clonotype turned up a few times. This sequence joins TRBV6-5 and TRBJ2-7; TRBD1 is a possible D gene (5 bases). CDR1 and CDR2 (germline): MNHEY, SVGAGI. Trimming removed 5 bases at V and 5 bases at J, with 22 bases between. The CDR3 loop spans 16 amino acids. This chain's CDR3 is CASSPYPTEGVDEQYF. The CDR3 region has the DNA TGTGCCAGCAGTCCCTACCCAACCGAAGGGGTCGACGAGCAGTACTTC.

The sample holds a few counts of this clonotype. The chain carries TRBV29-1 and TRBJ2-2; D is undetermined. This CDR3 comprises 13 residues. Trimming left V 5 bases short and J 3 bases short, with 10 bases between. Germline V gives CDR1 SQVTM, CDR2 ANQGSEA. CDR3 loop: CSVLGTDTGELFF. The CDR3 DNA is TGCAGCGTTTTGGGCACTGACACCGGGGAGCTGTTTTTT.

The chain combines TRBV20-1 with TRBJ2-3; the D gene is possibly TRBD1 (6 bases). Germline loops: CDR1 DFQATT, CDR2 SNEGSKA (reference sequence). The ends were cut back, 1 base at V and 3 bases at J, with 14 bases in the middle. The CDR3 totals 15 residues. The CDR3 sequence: CSARGPGVRTDTQYF. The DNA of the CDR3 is TGCAGTGCTAGAGGCCCAGGGGTCCGAACAGATACGCAGTATTTT.

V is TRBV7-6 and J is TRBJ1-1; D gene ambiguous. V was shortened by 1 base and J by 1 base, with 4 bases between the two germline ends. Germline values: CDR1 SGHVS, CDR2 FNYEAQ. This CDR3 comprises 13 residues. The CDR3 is CASSLEQNTEAFF. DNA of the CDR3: TGTGCCAGCAGCTTAGAACAGAACACTGAAGCTTTCTTT.